This T cell receptor beta chain was obtained from a study of cytomegalovirus exposure and HLA in healthy donors. The PCR made use of 60 Vbeta and 13 Jbeta primers. The protocol was immunoSEQ multiplex PCR, while the TCRdb copy is restricted to in-frame clones and leaves out a portion. The sample contains roughly 200,000 clones, 86% of which appear only once. Trimming took off 1 base at V and 6 bases at J, with 9 bases between the two ends. The CDR3 covers 14 residues. The germline V gene has CDR1 SEHNR and CDR2 FQNEAQ (reference sequence). General study results and limits: Reportedly, HLA-A and HLA-B alleles of most subjects were accurately predicted from TCR beta.

Everyone who donated was a healthy bone marrow donor. This clone was counted between two and nine times. Its antigen is currently unknown. Material for sequencing was PBMCs. The TCR sequence derives from a woman aged 25-40 years in good health and CMV-seronegative. J is TRBJ2-2 and V is TRBV7-9; D remains unclear. The CDR3 is CASSLGADSGELFF. CDR3 in DNA: TGTGCCAGCAGCTTAGGGGCAGATTCCGGGGAGCTGTTTTTT.